This T cell receptor beta chain is from a study of cytomegalovirus exposure and HLA in healthy donors. Background on the study: Earlier, roughly 180 million T cells were analyzed, and 90 million to 120 million unique TCR beta sequences were found among them. Membership in the Caucasian-associated ancestry cluster was found for 75% to 85% of approximately 430 genotyped donors.

Study-wide points: Analyses of presence and absence presupposed an approximately uniform sequencing depth across donors. It emerged from a later analysis that several of the most significant clusters appeared to be linked to common viral pathogens.

Germline V gives CDR1 SQVTM, CDR2 ANQGSEA. V shed 0 bases, J shed 2 bases, and the junction held 6 bases outside the gene matches. This CDR3 spans 16 amino acids. This clone was detected a few times. Its antigen remains unknown. The study ran its PCR with 60 Vbeta and 13 Jbeta primers. The assay was immunoSEQ multiplex PCR, and TCRdb's table has in-frame clones only and misses some. The profile shows some 150,000 clones, about 79% of them singletons. The V gene is TRBV29-1, the J gene TRBJ1-2, with 10 positions matching TRBD1. Sequenced input: PBMCs. The receptor's source is a female donor in good health and CMV-seropositive. The CDR3 DNA reads as TGCAGCGTTGAAGAAGTTCCGGGACAGGGGAACTATGGCTACACCTTC. Encoded protein: CSVEEVPGQGNYGYTF.